One and the same sample provided the 25 T cell receptor beta chains below, sequenced in a study of shared clonotypes between healthy human individuals. TCRdb's table, derived via immunoSEQ multiplex PCR, lists solely in-frame clones and lacks some. The sample contains more than 2 million clones, 90% to 95% of which appear only once. Positive CCR7 selection of CD45RO-negative cells yielded the naive CD8 cells, and terminally differentiated effector memory CD45RA+ cells were excluded. Sequencing was performed on naive CD8+ T cells from PBMCs. The receptors were gathered from a man aged 18 to 30 in good health. Some clones in this sample may be carry-over from other donors' samples.

This chain uses TRBV7-8 with TRBJ2-7; TRBD1 is a possible D gene (5 bases). V was cut by 1 base and J by 3 bases, with 10 bases left in between. The CDR3 is 14 residues long. Per the germline V gene, CDR1 is SGHVS and CDR2 is FQNEAQ. CDR3 amino acids: CASSLESQVYEQYF. For the CDR3, the DNA is TGTGCCAGCAGCTTAGAGTCACAGGTCTACGAGCAGTACTTC.

This CDR3 reads CASSSSLASGGTDTQYF. The CDR3 bases are TGTGCCAGCAGCTCCTCACTAGCGTCGGGAGGCACAGATACGCAGTATTTT. The rearrangement joins TRBV7-6 to TRBJ2-3; 7 nucleotides line up with TRBD2. With 4 bases clipped from V and 1 base from J, the junction kept 11 bases outside the gene matches. Germline lookup yields CDR1 SGHVS and CDR2 FNYEAQ. The CDR3 contains 17 residues.

This chain uses TRBV7-8 with TRBJ1-3, with a weak D call TRBD1 (6 bases). Trimming took 5 bases from V and 0 from J, leaving 11 bases between them. Per germline, CDR1 SGHVS and CDR2 FQNEAQ. This CDR3 has 15 amino acids. CDR3 sequence reads: CASSQWTVSGNTIYF. For the CDR3, the DNA is TGTGCCAGCAGCCAATGGACAGTCTCTGGAAACACCATATATTTT.

This clone has only a few counts. The chain carries TRBV7-8 and TRBJ1-3; 7 nucleotides match TRBD1. The V segment lost 5 bases and the J segment 2 bases; nucleotides outside the gene matches: 6. The CDR3 length is 15 residues. Germline V gene lookup returns CDR1 SGHVS and CDR2 FQNEAQ. CDR3 DNA: TGTGCCAGCAGCATCCCCACAGGGGCTGGAAACACCATATATTTT. Amino acids: CASSIPTGAGNTIYF.

V and J are TRBV7-9 and TRBJ2-1; D might be TRBD2 (5 bases). Trimming took 5 bases from V and 4 from J, leaving 21 bases between them. CDR3 length equals 17 residues. Germline CDR1 reads SEHNR; CDR2 reads FQNEAQ (reference sequence). CDR3 coding DNA: TGTGCCAGCAGCCCTACTAAACGGGATGCCCGTTACAATGAGCAGTTCTTC. This encodes CASSPTKRDARYNEQFF.

The CDR3, as DNA: TGCGCCAGCAGCCAGCCTCGGGACACAACCGGGGAGCTGTTTTTT. This encodes CASSQPRDTTGELFF. The chain combines TRBV4-1 with TRBJ2-2; D might be TRBD1 (6 bases). Between the trimmed V and J ends, which lost 3 bases and 5 bases, there was a span of 13 bases. The CDR3 has 15 amino acids. Germline CDR1 and CDR2: MGHRA and YSYEKL.

The chain links TRBV6-5 to TRBJ1-2; D uncertain. This CDR3 contains 15 residues. The ends were cut back, 4 bases at V and 3 bases at J, with 15 bases in the middle. Germline CDR1 is MNHEY and CDR2 is SVGAGI. CDR3 in DNA: TGTGCCAGCAGTTCTCGAGCGGGTATAGACTATGGCTACACCTTC. Its protein product is CASSSRAGIDYGYTF.

This chain uses TRBV5-6 with TRBJ2-1; D is unclear. Germline CDR1 reads SGHDT; CDR2 reads YYEEEE. Trimming removed 3 bases from V and 8 bases from J, with 9 bases in between. The CDR3 contains 12 residues. In nucleotides, the CDR3 is TGTGCCAGCAGCTCTTCTCGCGATGAGCAGTTCTTC. It encodes CASSSSRDEQFF.

The V and J genes are TRBV29-1 and TRBJ1-3; D not resolved. Germline loops: CDR1 SQVTM, CDR2 ANQGSEA. CDR3 length: 12 residues. Trimming cost V 7 bases and J 8 bases, with 15 bases left between them. The CDR3 reads CSGRTTWDTIYF. The CDR3 DNA is TGCAGCGGTCGGACCACCTGGGACACCATATATTTT. Full variable domain (outside the CDR3, taken from reference TRBV29-1 and TRBJ1-3): SAVISQKPSRDICQRGTSLTIQCQVDSQVTMMFWYRQQPGQSLTLIATANQGSEATYESGFVIDKFPISRPNLTFSTLTVSNMSPEDSSIYLCSGRTTWDTIYFGEGSWLTVV.

The V and J genes are TRBV5-8 and TRBJ1-5; 9 nucleotides align to TRBD1. V shed 4 bases and J 6 bases; nucleotides not matched to a gene: 11. Germline V lookup: CDR1 SGHTS, CDR2 YDEGEE. CDR3 length: 16 amino acids. As DNA, the CDR3 is TGTGCCAGCAGCCCCTGGACAGGGGAGGGCGGTCAGCCCCAGCATTTT. Its protein product is CASSPWTGEGGQPQHF.

The CDR3 coding sequence is TGTGCCAGCAGCGTGGGACAGGTACCTTTTGAAGCTTTCTTT. Amino acid sequence: CASSVGQVPFEAFF. This sequence joins TRBV9 and TRBJ1-1, with TRBD1 identical over 8 bases. This CDR3 contains 14 residues. Germline CDR1 is SGDLS and CDR2 is YYNGEE. Trimming at V came to 2 bases and at J to 7 bases, leaving 7 bases not matched to a gene.

J is TRBJ1-5 and V is TRBV5-6; D possibly corresponds to TRBD1 (5 bases). Germline V gene sequence: CDR1 SGHDT, CDR2 YYEEEE. This CDR3 spans 15 amino acids. The V end was cut by 4 bases, the J end by 5 bases, with 16 bases between. In nucleotides, the CDR3 is TGTGCCAGCAGCATTGGACGTAGCAGGGATCAGCCCCAGCATTTT. This codes for CASSIGRSRDQPQHF.

The chain employs TRBV7-9 and TRBJ1-2; D is ambiguous. CDR1 is SEHNR and CDR2 is FQNEAQ in the germline V gene (reference sequence). The ends were cut back, 5 bases at V and 4 bases at J, with 14 bases in the middle. This CDR3 has 14 residues. The CDR3: CASSPTGRVYGYTF. The DNA of the CDR3 is TGTGCCAGCAGCCCCACCGGGAGGGTCTATGGCTACACCTTC.

V and J are TRBV4-2 and TRBJ2-1; 8 bases align to TRBD2. With V trimmed by 3 bases and J by 9 bases, 10 bases remained unmatched. The CDR3 covers 15 residues. CDR1 LGHNA and CDR2 YNFKEQ come from the germline V gene. CDR3: CASSQGLGILGEQFF. CDR3 DNA sequence: TGTGCCAGCAGCCAGGGACTAGGGATTCTAGGTGAGCAGTTCTTC.

The V call is TRBV4-2, the J call TRBJ1-1; D unclear. Per the germline V gene, CDR1 is LGHNA and CDR2 is YNFKEQ. V dropped 1 base and J dropped 0 bases, with 9 bases sitting between them. The CDR3 runs 15 residues. CDR3: CASSQAELLNTEAFF. The CDR3 DNA reads as TGTGCCAGCAGCCAAGCGGAACTCTTGAACACTGAAGCTTTCTTT.

The chain employs TRBV27 and TRBJ1-2, with TRBD1 matching over 9 bases. Germline loops: CDR1 MNHEY, CDR2 SMNVEV (reference sequence). With V trimmed by 2 bases and J by 8 bases, 9 bases remained unmatched. The CDR3 is 15 residues long. The CDR3 reads CASSLLRTGDEGYTF. The DNA of the CDR3 is TGTGCCAGCAGTTTACTTAGGACAGGGGATGAGGGCTACACCTTC.

Details on this clone: Other DNA sequences in this sample translate to the same CDR3. The chain uses TRBV19 and TRBJ1-1; D remains ambiguous. CDR1 is LNHDA, CDR2 SQIVND, per germline (reference sequence). The CDR3 loop spans 12 amino acids. The V gene lost 6 bases and the J gene lost 1 base, with 6 bases spanning the gap. CDR3: CASSAGNTEAFF. The CDR3 DNA reads as TGTGCCAGTAGCGCAGGGAACACTGAAGCTTTCTTT.

The V gene is TRBV27, the J gene TRBJ2-1; 7 bases are shared with TRBD2. The CDR3 extends over 13 amino acids. Germline lookup yields CDR1 MNHEY and CDR2 SMNVEV (reference sequence). Trimming at V came to 2 bases and at J to 8 bases, leaving 3 bases not matched to a gene. The CDR3 bases are TGTGCCAGCAGTTTAAGACTAGCCTATGAGCAGTTCTTC. It codes for CASSLRLAYEQFF.

This chain's CDR3 is CASSQTTSLGTDTQYF. The CDR3 DNA is TGCGCCAGCAGCCAAACGACTAGCCTGGGCACAGATACGCAGTATTTT. The chain links TRBV4-3 to TRBJ2-3; TRBD2 matches at 7 bases. V lost 2 bases and J lost 1; bases outside the gene matches: 6. The CDR3 runs 16 residues. In germline, CDR1 is LGHNA, CDR2 YSLEER.

The V and J genes are TRBV2 and TRBJ2-7, with TRBD2 identical over 11 bases. The CDR3 sequence is 17 residues long. The V gene's germline CDR1 is SNHLY and CDR2 FYNNEI. The junction had 12 bases not matched to a gene; V was cut back by 5 bases and J by 3 bases. As DNA, the CDR3 is TGTGCCAGCAGTTCCACTAGCGGGAGTCCGCTACTCTACGAGCAGTACTTC. Its protein is CASSSTSGSPLLYEQYF. Supplemented by reference TRBV2 and TRBJ2-7, the full variable domain reads EPEVTQTPSHQVTQMGQEVILRCVPISNHLYFYWYRQILGQKVEFLVSFYNNEISEKSEIFDDQFSVERPDGSNFTLKIRSTKLEDSAMYFCASSSTSGSPLLYEQYFGPGTRLTVT.

The V gene is TRBV5-1, the J gene TRBJ1-1; 12 bases agree with TRBD1. Unmatched junction bases numbered 8, after V lost 3 bases and J lost 2 bases. There are 17 residues in the CDR3. CDR1 is SGHRS and CDR2 is YFSETQ in the germline V gene. The CDR3 loop is CASSSFPGTGGNTEAFF. The CDR3 region has the DNA TGCGCCAGCAGCTCCTTTCCCGGGACAGGGGGCAACACTGAAGCTTTCTTT. The full variable domain, in which reference TRBV5-1 and TRBJ1-1 provide the parts outside the CDR3, is KAGVTQTPRYLIKTRGQQVTLSCSPISGHRSVSWYQQTPGQGLQFLFEYFSETQRNKGNFPGRFSGRQFSNSRSEMNVSTLELGDSALYLCASSSFPGTGGNTEAFFGQGTRLTVV.

The gene calls are TRBV7-9 and TRBJ2-1, with 8 bases aligning to TRBD2. The CDR3 length is 13 residues. The V and J ends lost 11 bases and 6 bases, in that order; junction bases with no gene match: 9. The germline gives CDR1 SEHNR, CDR2 FQNEAQ (reference sequence). CDR3 in amino acids: CASGAGVSNEQFF. CDR3 sequence (DNA): TGTGCCTCGGGAGCGGGAGTAAGCAATGAGCAGTTCTTC.

The sample holds one count of this clone. The rearrangement uses TRBV5-6 and TRBJ2-1; possibly TRBD1 for D (5 bases). Deletions cut 0 bases from V and 6 bases from J, with 10 bases between. Germline CDR1 is SGHDT and CDR2 is YYEEEE. CDR3 size: 14 residues. CDR3 sequence reads: CASSLVSGPNEQFF. The CDR3 nucleotides are TGTGCCAGCAGCTTGGTCTCAGGGCCCAATGAGCAGTTCTTC.

V and J are TRBV11-3 and TRBJ1-5, with 11 bases matching TRBD1. Germline CDR1 reads SGHNT; CDR2 reads YENEEA. V shed 1 base and J 3 bases; nucleotides not matched to a gene: 2. CDR3 size: 16 residues. For the CDR3, the DNA is TGTGCCAGCAGCTTAGTGGACAGGGGGCACAATCAGCCCCAGCATTTT. This gives the protein CASSLVDRGHNQPQHF.

This clone turned up a few times. The CDR3 reads CASSLGGPVTEAFF. The CDR3 DNA sequence: TGTGCCAGCAGCTTAGGGGGTCCGGTAACTGAAGCTTTCTTT. The chain uses TRBV7-9 and TRBJ1-1, with D uncertain. Germline V gene lookup returns CDR1 SEHNR and CDR2 FQNEAQ (reference sequence). The length of the CDR3 is 14 residues. The ends were cut back, 1 base at V and 5 bases at J, with 11 bases in the middle.